The rows below give T cell receptor beta chains drawn from one sample of a study of early T cells in non-severe SARS-CoV-2 infection. TCRdb independently ran MiXCR on the 5' RACE reads; one entry per CDR3 protein. The data contain 60,000 to 85,000 distinct CDR3 sequences, 15% to 17% of them singletons. What was sequenced was whole blood. The receptors here all came from an adult who was a healthcare worker with PCR-confirmed SARS-CoV-2 infection or an uninfected control (not recorded which). The CDR3 runs from the conserved cysteine through the conserved F or W. D genes are given only for firm matches. Clone size appears in some rows only: once, few, many, or a class for an expanded clone.

V: TRBV27
size: -
J: TRBJ2-7
D: -
CDR3: CVSSSPGVHEQYF
DNA: TGTGTCAGCAGTTCCCCAGGGGTACACGAGCAGTACTTC

V: TRBV3-1
size: few
J: TRBJ2-6
D: -
CDR3: CASSPQSGANVLTF
DNA: TGTGCCAGCAGCCCTCAATCCGGGGCCAACGTCCTGACTTTC

V: TRBV12-3/TRBV12-4
size: few
J: TRBJ2-7
D: TRBD1
CDR3: CASGIRDRSYEQYF
DNA: TGTGCCAGCGGAATCCGGGACAGGTCCTACGAGCAGTACTTC

V: TRBV6-5
size: many
J: TRBJ2-7
D: -
CDR3: CASRRGLPSSYEQYF
DNA: TGTGCCAGCAGACGCGGTCTTCCAAGCTCCTACGAGCAGTACTTC

V: TRBV18
size: -
J: TRBJ2-7
D: TRBD1
CDR3: CASSTYGRQGALYEQYF
DNA: TGTGCCAGCTCAACCTACGGCAGACAGGGGGCATTGTACGAGCAGTACTTC

V: TRBV20-1
size: -
J: TRBJ1-1
D: TRBD1
CDR3: CSARDLRTGNTEAFF
DNA: TGCAGTGCTAGAGATCTGAGGACAGGTAACACTGAAGCTTTCTTT

V: TRBV3-1
size: -
J: TRBJ2-7
D: -
CDR3: CASSLGHYEQYF
DNA: TGTGCCAGCAGCCTGGGTCACTACGAGCAGTACTTC

V: TRBV3-1
size: few
J: TRBJ1-1
D: -
CDR3: CASSAGTTNTEAFF
DNA: TGTGCCAGCAGCGCCGGGACAACTAACACTGAAGCTTTCTTT

V: TRBV5-1
size: few
J: TRBJ2-3
D: -
CDR3: CASSLTALASTDTQYF
DNA: TGCGCCAGCAGCTTGACAGCTTTAGCGTCCACAGATACGCAGTATTTT

V: TRBV6-5
size: many
J: TRBJ1-3
D: -
CDR3: CASTGGSGNTIYF
DNA: TGTGCCAGCACCGGGGGGTCTGGAAACACCATATATTTT

V: TRBV28
size: few
J: TRBJ1-2
D: -
CDR3: CASSLQGLKYGYTF
DNA: TGTGCCAGCAGTTTGCAGGGTTTAAAGTATGGCTACACCTTC

V: TRBV7-6
size: -
J: TRBJ2-1
D: TRBD2
CDR3: CASSLAFLAGVNEQFF
DNA: TGTGCCAGCAGCTTAGCGTTTCTAGCGGGCGTCAATGAGCAGTTCTTC

V: TRBV7-2
size: few
J: TRBJ2-3
D: -
CDR3: CASSLARETLTDTQYF
DNA: TGTGCCAGCAGCTTAGCCCGGGAGACCTTAACAGATACGCAGTATTTT

V: TRBV29-1
size: many
J: TRBJ1-2
D: -
CDR3: CSVPDASSMRTFGYTF
DNA: TGCAGCGTTCCCGATGCCAGTTCCATGCGGACGTTTGGCTACACCTTC

V: TRBV7-2
size: -
J: TRBJ2-5
D: -
CDR3: CASIAGREETQYF
DNA: TGTGCCAGCATCGCGGGCCGTGAAGAGACCCAGTACTTC

V: TRBV12-3/TRBV12-4
size: many
J: TRBJ1-2
D: TRBD1
CDR3: CASSLKQGDGYTF
DNA: TGTGCCAGCAGTTTAAAACAGGGGGACGGCTACACCTTC

V: TRBV5-1
size: -
J: TRBJ2-7
D: -
CDR3: CASSLDGGGSYEQYF
DNA: TGCGCCAGCAGCTTGGACGGAGGAGGCTCCTACGAGCAGTACTTC

V: TRBV4-1
size: -
J: TRBJ2-6
D: -
CDR3: CASSQSLANSGANVLTF
DNA: TGCGCCAGCAGCCAATCTCTAGCGAACTCTGGGGCCAACGTCCTGACTTTC

V: TRBV7-7
size: few
J: TRBJ1-5
D: TRBD1
CDR3: CASSLRTGGPNQPQHF
DNA: TGTGCTAGCAGCTTACGGACAGGGGGCCCCAATCAGCCCCAGCATTTT

V: TRBV29-1
size: few
J: TRBJ2-1
D: -
CDR3: CSAAPGLYNEQFF
DNA: TGCAGCGCCGCCCCGGGACTCTACAATGAGCAGTTCTTC

V: TRBV5-6
size: many
J: TRBJ1-2
D: -
CDR3: CASRSLATSNYGYTF
DNA: TGTGCCAGCAGATCATTGGCTACTTCTAACTATGGCTACACCTTC

V: TRBV18
size: -
J: TRBJ1-6
D: TRBD1
CDR3: CASSRPPGQGTSYNSPLHF
DNA: TGTGCCAGCTCACGACCCCCGGGACAGGGGACCTCCTATAATTCACCCCTCCACTTT

V: TRBV13
size: many
J: TRBJ2-7
D: -
CDR3: CASSLGVGAYEQYF
DNA: TGTGCCAGCAGCTTAGGCGTCGGGGCCTACGAGCAGTACTTC

V: TRBV5-1
size: few
J: TRBJ2-1
D: -
CDR3: CASSFLGPPNNEQFF
DNA: TGCGCCAGCAGCTTTCTGGGGCCACCAAACAATGAGCAGTTCTTC

V: TRBV12-3/TRBV12-4
size: many
J: TRBJ2-1
D: -
CDR3: CATKGQGNVDNEQFF
DNA: TGTGCCACTAAAGGGCAGGGTAATGTCGACAATGAGCAGTTCTTC

V: TRBV7-6
size: few
J: TRBJ2-3
D: -
CDR3: CASSLRDTDTQYF
DNA: TGTGCCAGCAGCTTAAGGGACACAGATACGCAGTATTTT

V: TRBV9
size: few
J: TRBJ2-6
D: -
CDR3: CASSEISGANVLTF
DNA: TGTGCCAGCAGCGAAATCTCTGGGGCCAACGTCCTGACTTTC

V: TRBV5-4
size: -
J: TRBJ2-7
D: TRBD1
CDR3: CASSFGTGTLEQYF
DNA: TGTGCCAGCAGCTTCGGGACAGGGACCCTCGAGCAGTACTTC

V: TRBV5-1
size: -
J: TRBJ1-5
D: -
CDR3: CASSLDGANDQPQHF
DNA: TGCGCCAGCAGCTTGGACGGGGCCAACGATCAGCCCCAGCATTTT

V: TRBV20-1
size: -
J: TRBJ2-7
D: -
CDR3: CSASGDVSYEQYF
DNA: TGCAGTGCTAGCGGGGACGTCTCCTACGAGCAGTACTTC

V: TRBV28
size: many
J: TRBJ1-1
D: -
CDR3: CASSLPGTKRTEAFF
DNA: TGTGCCAGCAGTCTTCCCGGGACCAAGAGGACTGAAGCTTTCTTT

V: TRBV10-3
size: -
J: TRBJ1-6
D: -
CDR3: CAISESAETHHTNSPLHF
DNA: TGTGCCATCAGTGAGTCTGCGGAGACACATCATACTAATTCACCCCTCCACTTT

V: TRBV29-1
size: few
J: TRBJ2-7
D: -
CDR3: CSVEDSYEQYF
DNA: TGCAGCGTTGAAGACAGCTACGAGCAGTACTTC

V: TRBV7-2
size: -
J: TRBJ2-3
D: TRBD1
CDR3: CASNPTGVSTDTQYF
DNA: TGTGCCAGCAACCCGACAGGGGTTAGCACAGATACGCAGTATTTT

V: TRBV2
size: many
J: TRBJ1-5
D: -
CDR3: CASSEQTLSQPQHF
DNA: TGTGCCAGCAGTGAACAGACTCTGAGTCAGCCCCAGCATTTT

V: TRBV29-1
size: many
J: TRBJ2-7
D: TRBD1
CDR3: CSVEGTEAYEQYF
DNA: TGCAGCGTTGAGGGGACAGAAGCTTACGAGCAGTACTTC

V: TRBV24-1
size: -
J: TRBJ2-1
D: TRBD2
CDR3: CATSPSLAGYNEQFF
DNA: TGTGCCACCAGTCCATCACTAGCGGGCTACAATGAGCAGTTCTTC

V: TRBV20-1
size: few
J: TRBJ1-4
D: TRBD1
CDR3: CSAGTGGPAEKLFF
DNA: TGCAGTGCGGGGACAGGGGGCCCGGCTGAAAAACTGTTTTTT

V: TRBV28
size: few
J: TRBJ2-1
D: TRBD2
CDR3: CASSLPGWIAGGYYNEQFF
DNA: TGTGCCAGCAGTTTACCCGGGTGGATAGCGGGAGGATATTACAATGAGCAGTTCTTC

V: TRBV12-3/TRBV12-4
size: few
J: TRBJ2-1
D: -
CDR3: CASRDRQAGEQFF
DNA: TGTGCCAGCAGAGATCGACAGGCTGGTGAGCAGTTCTTC

V: TRBV27
size: many
J: TRBJ1-2
D: -
CDR3: CASSLTPQGLYGYTF
DNA: TGTGCCAGCAGTTTAACGCCTCAGGGGCTGTATGGCTACACCTTC

V: TRBV7-2
size: few
J: TRBJ2-3
D: TRBD2
CDR3: CASSWTSGIFTDTQYF
DNA: TGTGCCAGCAGTTGGACTAGCGGGATATTCACAGATACGCAGTATTTT

V: TRBV7-9
size: -
J: TRBJ1-4
D: -
CDR3: CASSRDGRANEKLFF
DNA: TGTGCCAGCAGCCGAGACGGACGGGCTAATGAAAAACTGTTTTTT

V: TRBV2
size: -
J: TRBJ1-6
D: -
CDR3: CASRSGRVGSPLHF
DNA: TGTGCCAGCAGAAGTGGCAGGGTAGGATCACCCCTCCACTTT

V: TRBV6-2/TRBV6-3
size: -
J: TRBJ2-1
D: TRBD2
CDR3: CASRSPGGPRSSYNEQFF
DNA: TGTGCCAGCAGAAGCCCGGGAGGGCCGCGAAGCTCCTACAATGAGCAGTTCTTC

V: TRBV7-2
size: -
J: TRBJ1-5
D: -
CDR3: CASSLIGTGNQPQHF
DNA: TGTGCCAGCAGCTTAATAGGGACGGGCAATCAGCCCCAGCATTTT

V: TRBV2
size: -
J: TRBJ1-1
D: -
CDR3: CASRLQGGVNTEAFF
DNA: TGTGCCAGCAGACTACAGGGAGGGGTGAACACTGAAGCTTTCTTT

V: TRBV7-7
size: -
J: TRBJ2-1
D: TRBD1
CDR3: CASSPGQGRGNEQFF
DNA: TGTGCTAGCAGCCCGGGACAGGGGAGGGGGAATGAGCAGTTCTTC

V: TRBV29-1
size: few
J: TRBJ1-1
D: -
CDR3: CSVEGGNTEAFF
DNA: TGCAGCGTTGAAGGGGGGAACACTGAAGCTTTCTTT

V: TRBV20-1
size: many
J: TRBJ2-6
D: -
CDR3: CSAGGSSGANVLTF
DNA: TGCAGTGCTGGGGGCAGCTCTGGGGCCAACGTCCTGACTTTC

V: TRBV3-1
size: -
J: TRBJ2-6
D: -
CDR3: CASSQEGTFSGANVLTF
DNA: TGTGCCAGCAGCCAAGAGGGCACCTTCTCTGGGGCCAACGTCCTGACTTTC

V: TRBV20-1
size: -
J: TRBJ2-7
D: -
CDR3: CSARGGHALYEQYF
DNA: TGCAGTGCTAGAGGGGGACACGCACTCTACGAGCAGTACTTC

V: TRBV24-1
size: few
J: TRBJ1-3
D: -
CDR3: CATSDPSSGNTIYF
DNA: TGTGCCACCAGTGATCCCTCGTCTGGAAACACCATATATTTT

V: TRBV6-1
size: few
J: TRBJ1-1
D: -
CDR3: CASSESAWTEAFF
DNA: TGTGCCAGCAGTGAATCGGCGTGGACTGAAGCTTTCTTT